The clone carrying this T cell receptor (beta chain) was detected once. The target antigen is unknown. The data originate from a study of shared clonotypes between healthy human individuals. Background on the study: The study drew on a couple of women and a few men aged 18 to 49 as donors. The study, taken as a whole, reports: Rarefaction revealed incomplete sorted-subset sequencing despite large depth. For naive CD4 cells, 5% to 6.5% of clonotypes were shared across a handful of donors. In having few donors, the study represented limited genetic and exposure-history diversity.

From germline, CDR1 is MNHEY and CDR2 SMNVEV (reference sequence). Trimming at V came to 6 bases and at J to 5 bases, leaving 7 bases not matched to a gene. The CDR3 sequence is 15 residues long. Repertoires were generated with immunoSEQ multiplex PCR, while TCRdb's copy carries only in-frame clones and drops some. The table records under 1,100,000 clones, about 80% of them present only once. The rearrangement uses TRBV27 and TRBJ2-1; TRBD2 matches at 10 bases. Sequencing used memory CD4+ T cells sorted from blood. Specified subset: CD45RA-negative fraction. This receptor was identified in a man aged 18 to 30 in good health. The CDR3 nucleotides read TGTGCCAGCAGACTCGGACTAGCGGACCACAATGAGCAGTTCTTC. Amino acid sequence: CASRLGLADHNEQFF.